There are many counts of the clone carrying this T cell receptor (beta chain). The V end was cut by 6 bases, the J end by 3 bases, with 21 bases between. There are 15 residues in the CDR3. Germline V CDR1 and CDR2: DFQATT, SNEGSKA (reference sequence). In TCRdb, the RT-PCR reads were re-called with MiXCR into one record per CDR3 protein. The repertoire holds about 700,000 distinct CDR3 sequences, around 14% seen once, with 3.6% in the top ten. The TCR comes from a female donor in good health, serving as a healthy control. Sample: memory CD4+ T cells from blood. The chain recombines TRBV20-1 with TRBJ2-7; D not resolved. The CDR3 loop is CSARPLGPINYEQYF. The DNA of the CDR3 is TGCAGTGCCCGGCCTCTAGGTCCAATTAACTACGAGCAGTACTTC.